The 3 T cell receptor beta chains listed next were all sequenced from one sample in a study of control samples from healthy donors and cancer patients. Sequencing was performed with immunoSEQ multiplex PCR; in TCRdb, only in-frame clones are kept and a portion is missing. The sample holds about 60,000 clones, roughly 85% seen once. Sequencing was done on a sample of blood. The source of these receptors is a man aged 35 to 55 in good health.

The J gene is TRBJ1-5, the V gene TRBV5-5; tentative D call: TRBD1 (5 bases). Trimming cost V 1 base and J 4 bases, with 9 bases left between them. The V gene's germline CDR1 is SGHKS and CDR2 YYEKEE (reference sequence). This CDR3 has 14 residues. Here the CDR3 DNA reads TGTGCCAGCAGCTTGAGGGAGGGGAATCAGCCCCAGCATTTT. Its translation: CASSLREGNQPQHF.

The CDR3 region is CASSLDGQGRNQPQHF. For the CDR3, the DNA is TGCGCCAGCAGCTTGGACGGACAGGGGCGCAATCAGCCCCAGCATTTT. The chain combines TRBV5-1 with TRBJ1-5; 9 bases map to TRBD1. The CDR3 has 16 residues. The germline gives CDR1 SGHRS, CDR2 YFSETQ. V was clipped by 0 bases and J by 2 bases; unmatched bases: 3.

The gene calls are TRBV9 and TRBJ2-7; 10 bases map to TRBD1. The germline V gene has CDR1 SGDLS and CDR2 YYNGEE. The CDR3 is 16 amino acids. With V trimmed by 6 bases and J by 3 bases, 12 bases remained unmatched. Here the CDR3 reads CASTGGLGTGVYEQYF. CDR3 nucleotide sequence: TGTGCCAGCACCGGGGGGTTGGGGACAGGGGTCTACGAGCAGTACTTC.